The present TCR beta chain was sequenced within a study of T-cell reconstitution after alpha-beta-depleted transplantation in children. Notes on the study in general: Some patients' high day-60 TCRbeta diversity was attributed to recipient cells surviving conditioning. T cells produced anew were the main source of T-cell counts and diversity one year after transplant. Reportedly, alpha-beta T cells present about two months post-transplant originated from several hundred expanded clones of graft origin.

This clonotype has a handful of counts. Its antigen remains unknown. Trimming cost V 1 base and J 2 bases; bases outside gene matches: 1. CDR1 MNHEY and CDR2 SVGAGI come from the germline V gene. This CDR3 has 17 residues. Unique molecular identifiers featured in how the TCRbeta library was prepared. TCRdb redid the calling of the PCR reads with MiXCR, one entry per CDR3 protein. This table holds some 200,000 distinct CDR3 sequences, approximately 7% found once. The genes are TRBV6-5 and TRBJ2-3; TRBD2 matches 15 bases. This TCR was recovered from a boy aged 2 to 9 with acute lymphoblastic leukemia, due to receive a stem cell transplant. Sequences were derived from PBMCs, sampled before TCRalphabeta/CD19-depleted stem cell transplant. The CDR3 loop is CASSYWTSGRATDTQYF. In DNA, the CDR3 is TGTGCCAGCAGTTACTGGACTAGCGGGAGGGCCACAGATACGCAGTATTTT.